Below are 20 T cell receptor beta chains sequenced from a single sample in a study of OX40 agonist ivuxolimab in advanced cancers. TCRdb's copy holds only in-frame clones and misses some; the assay was immunoSEQ multiplex PCR. Here the sample spans roughly 80,000 clones, 85% to 95% being singletons. Sample: CD4+ or CD8+ T cells sorted from blood, taken in a trial of the OX40 agonist ivuxolimab. These receptor sequences come from an adult with an advanced solid tumor such as melanoma, head and neck, liver or kidney cancer.

V gene TRBV4-2 combines with J gene TRBJ1-6, with D hard to call. Deletions cut 4 bases from V and 9 bases from J, with 10 bases between. The germline V gene has CDR1 LGHNA and CDR2 YNFKEQ. The CDR3 contains 13 residues. The CDR3, as DNA: TGTGCCAGCAGCCCGACTACGGGTTCACCCCTCCACTTT. Residues: CASSPTTGSPLHF.

The gene calls are TRBV29-1 and TRBJ2-3, with no clear D. The V end was cut by 0 bases, the J end by 6 bases, with 13 bases between. Germline CDR1 and CDR2: SQVTM and ANQGSEA. The CDR3 contains 14 residues. CDR3 loop: CSVEDIHKMDTQYF. In nucleotides, the CDR3 is TGCAGCGTTGAAGATATCCACAAAATGGATACGCAGTATTTT.

The V call is TRBV6-5, the J call TRBJ1-4; D is possibly TRBD1 (6 bases). V lost 6 bases and J lost 1, with 9 bases in between. This CDR3 has 14 residues. From germline, CDR1 is MNHEY and CDR2 SVGAGI. CDR3: CASSRGLTNEKLFF. Written as DNA, the CDR3 is TGTGCCAGCAGCAGGGGACTAACTAATGAAAAACTGTTTTTT.

The rearrangement links TRBV11-2 to TRBJ2-1; 7 bases fit TRBD1. Germline V gene sequence: CDR1 SGHAT, CDR2 FQNNGV. The CDR3 spans 12 residues. Losses at the gene ends were 5 bases for V and 7 bases for J; bases not matched to a gene: 2. The CDR3 DNA is TGTGCCAGCAGCCCGACAGGGAATGAGCAGTTCTTC. Its translation is CASSPTGNEQFF. Combining the CDR3 with reference TRBV11-2 and TRBJ2-1 gives the whole variable domain EAGVAQSPRYKIIEKRQSVAFWCNPISGHATLYWYQQILGQGPKLLIQFQNNGVVDDSQLPKDRFSAERLKGVDSTLKIQPAKLEDSAVYLCASSPTGNEQFFGPGTRLTVL.

The count of this clone is one. The V and J genes are TRBV4-1 and TRBJ2-3, with TRBD2 identical over 11 bases. V shed 0 bases and J 3 bases; nucleotides not matched to a gene: 8. Germline V gene lookup returns CDR1 MGHRA and CDR2 YSYEKL. The CDR3 contains 18 residues. Here the CDR3 DNA reads TGCGCCAGCAGCCAAGAGGTAGCGGGAGGGCCAATAACAGATACGCAGTATTTT. Protein sequence: CASSQEVAGGPITDTQYF.

The rearrangement joins TRBV19 to TRBJ2-1; TRBD2 aligns across 10 bases. J was trimmed by 0 bases and V by 5 bases; bases with no gene match: 10. Germline V lookup: CDR1 LNHDA, CDR2 SQIVND (reference sequence). CDR3 size: 18 residues. CDR3 sequence reads: CASSLGTSETTSYNEQFF. CDR3 DNA sequence: TGTGCCAGTAGTTTAGGGACTAGCGAGACAACCTCCTACAATGAGCAGTTCTTC.

This clone has only one observation. J is TRBJ1-2 and V is TRBV29-1; 8 nucleotides agree with TRBD1. V lost 2 bases, J lost 6 bases, and 11 bases stayed unmatched. The CDR3 totals 15 residues. CDR1 is SQVTM and CDR2 is ANQGSEA in the germline V gene. The CDR3 DNA follows: TGCAGCGTTGAAAGTGTGACAGGGGTATGGGATGGCTACACCTTC. Translating it yields CSVESVTGVWDGYTF.

CDR3 loop: CATSTGRGGDEQFF. The CDR3 coding sequence is TGTGCCACTTCGACAGGGCGAGGTGGGGATGAGCAGTTCTTC. The chain links TRBV6-1 to TRBJ2-1, with 7 bases that match TRBD1. This CDR3 has 14 amino acids. CDR1 is MNHNS, CDR2 SASEGT, per germline. Losses at the gene ends were 10 bases for V and 8 bases for J; bases not matched to a gene: 14.

The rearrangement uses TRBV23-1 and TRBJ2-4, with TRBD2 matching 7 bases. TRBV23-1 is placed among ORFs of uncertain function. Losses at the gene ends were 6 bases for V and 0 bases for J; bases not matched to a gene: 11. The CDR3 runs 17 residues. CDR3 bases: TGCGCCAGCAGCCACCCCGGGGGGTTTCTAGCCAAAAACATTCAGTACTTC. It specifies CASSHPGGFLAKNIQYF.

The chain joins TRBV9 to TRBJ2-7; D unclear. Germline CDR1 reads SGDLS; CDR2 reads YYNGEE. V was clipped by 3 bases and J by 4 bases, with 14 bases between them. CDR3 length equals 14 residues. This CDR3 reads CASSAGSGSYEQYF. In nucleotides, the CDR3 is TGTGCCAGCAGCGCCGGGTCCGGATCTTACGAGCAGTACTTC. The full variable domain, its missing parts supplied by reference TRBV9 and TRBJ2-7, is DSGVTQTPKHLITATGQRVTLRCSPRSGDLSVYWYQQSLDQGLQFLIQYYNGEERAKGNILERFSAQQFPDLHSELNLSSLELGDSALYFCASSAGSGSYEQYFGPGTRLTVT.

V and J are TRBV19 and TRBJ2-7; 14 bases match TRBD2. After removal of 5 bases from V and 4 bases from J, the junction contained 4 bases not matched to a gene. CDR1 is LNHDA and CDR2 is SQIVND in the germline V gene (reference sequence). The CDR3 is 15 amino acids. The CDR3 reads CASSQGTSGSYEQYF. In DNA form, the CDR3 reads TGTGCCAGTAGTCAGGGGACTAGCGGGAGTTACGAGCAGTACTTC.

The V call is TRBV5-1, the J call TRBJ1-2; D not certain. The germline CDR1 and CDR2 sequences are SGHRS and YFSETQ. Trimming took off 0 bases at V and 2 bases at J, with 5 bases between the two ends. There are 13 residues in the CDR3. The CDR3: CASSLAENYGYTF. DNA of the CDR3: TGCGCCAGCAGCTTGGCAGAAAACTATGGCTACACCTTC.

The CDR3 DNA reads TGTGCCAGCAGTGAGGGTCCTAGCGGCCTCTCCTACGAGCAGTACTTC. As protein: CASSEGPSGLSYEQYF. The chain combines TRBV6-1 with TRBJ2-7, with 7 bases that match TRBD2. J lost 0 bases, V lost 3 bases, and 8 bases had no gene match. The CDR3 is 16 residues long. Germline lookup yields CDR1 MNHNS and CDR2 SASEGT.

The chain links TRBV9 to TRBJ2-1, with a weak D call TRBD2 (6 bases). The CDR3 contains 14 residues. Germline CDR1 reads SGDLS; CDR2 reads YYNGEE. Trimming took off 0 bases at V and 6 bases at J, with 10 bases between the two ends. The CDR3 spells CASSVEWRGNEQFF. The CDR3 DNA sequence: TGTGCCAGCAGCGTAGAATGGAGGGGCAATGAGCAGTTCTTC.

This clone was seen just once. The rearrangement links TRBV2 to TRBJ2-7; D remains unclear. Trimming removed 10 bases from V and 0 bases from J, with 19 bases in between. CDR1 and CDR2 (germline): SNHLY, FYNNEI. The CDR3 extends over 15 amino acids. CDR3 amino acids: CATLRGSLNSYEQYF. DNA for the CDR3: TGTGCCACCCTCCGAGGCAGCCTCAACTCCTACGAGCAGTACTTC.

J is TRBJ1-2 and V is TRBV29-1, with 10 bases that match TRBD1. The CDR3 loop spans 13 amino acids. Trimming cost V 4 bases and J 8 bases; bases outside gene matches: 7. Germline-derived CDR1 and CDR2 are SQVTM and ANQGSEA. This chain's CDR3 is CSVVGTGVSGYTF. In nucleotides, the CDR3 is TGCAGCGTTGTTGGGACAGGGGTATCGGGCTACACCTTC.

V gene TRBV27 combines with J gene TRBJ1-1, with D tentatively TRBD1 (5 bases). The CDR3 has 12 amino acids. The V and J ends lost 1 base and 8 bases respectively, with 8 bases between them. CDR1 and CDR2 (germline): MNHEY, SMNVEV (reference sequence). The CDR3 coding sequence is TGTGCCAGCAGTTTATATTCAGGGGAAGCTTTCTTT. It codes for CASSLYSGEAFF.

The rearrangement uses TRBV27 and TRBJ2-6; D is ambiguous. Trimming took off 2 bases at V and 2 bases at J, with 10 bases between the two ends. Per the germline V gene, CDR1 is MNHEY and CDR2 is SMNVEV (reference sequence). CDR3 length: 16 amino acids. CDR3 nucleotide sequence: TGTGCCAGCAGTTTACGAGGTCCCACTGGGGCCAACGTCCTGACTTTC. This sequence encodes CASSLRGPTGANVLTF.

DNA for the CDR3: TGCAGCGTCTCCACAGGGTGGCGGGGGGAGACCCAGTACTTC. Residues: CSVSTGWRGETQYF. The gene calls are TRBV29-1 and TRBJ2-5; D might be TRBD2 (7 bases). This CDR3 comprises 14 residues. Germline assignment: CDR1 SQVTM and CDR2 ANQGSEA. With 6 bases removed from V and 5 bases from J, the gap between germline ends came to 19 bases.

The rearrangement joins TRBV7-2 to TRBJ2-7; D remains ambiguous. The CDR3 loop spans 11 amino acids. V was pared by 5 bases and J by 3 bases, with 5 bases between. Germline CDR1 and CDR2: SGHTA and FQGNSA. CDR3 sequence reads: CASSPGYEQYF. DNA for the CDR3: TGTGCCAGCAGCCCAGGCTACGAGCAGTACTTC.